These T cell receptor beta chains were read from a single sample in a study of PD-1 blockade in classical Hodgkin lymphoma. This table comes from immunoSEQ multiplex PCR, and its TCRdb copy is limited to in-frame clones, with some not included. The repertoire consists of around 90,000 clones, with around four fifths occurring once and the leading ten covering about 9%. The starting material was peripheral blood mononuclear cells (PBMCs), obtained before the fourth cycle of nivolumab. These receptors were taken from a human donor with classical Hodgkin lymphoma. Both conserved end residues are part of each CDR3. The D gene is left open where the match is weak. Part of the rows lack a size; the others show once, few, many or a class for expanded clones.

TRBV27,TRBJ2-1,few,NA,CASRAWTGRAEQFF,TGTGCCAGCAGAGCCTGGACGGGACGGGCTGAGCAGTTCTTC
TRBV4-1,TRBJ2-7,NA,TRBD2,CASSQGSSGGPPSSYEQYF,TGCGCCAGCAGCCAAGGGTCCAGCGGGGGCCCCCCGAGCTCCTACGAGCAGTACTTC
TRBV18,TRBJ1-2,few,NA,CASSPSARDWSHTF,TGTGCCAGCTCACCTTCCGCCAGGGACTGGAGCCACACCTTC
TRBV11-2,TRBJ2-7,once,NA,CASSFGLSEQYF,TGTGCCAGCAGCTTTGGGCTCTCGGAGCAGTACTTC
TRBV7-9,TRBJ1-1,NA,TRBD1,CASSLRQGETEAFF,TGTGCCAGCAGCCTCAGACAGGGTGAAACTGAAGCTTTCTTT
TRBV7-9,TRBJ1-2,NA,TRBD1,CASSLGGGDNYGYTF,TGTGCCAGCAGCTTGGGAGGGGGCGATAACTATGGCTACACCTTC
TRBV28,TRBJ1-3,NA,NA,CASSSFSTRSGVTIYF,TGTGCCAGCAGTTCCTTCTCGACAAGGTCTGGGGTCACCATATATTTT
TRBV5-1,TRBJ2-5,few,TRBD2,CASSSGLAELQETQYF,TGCGCCAGCAGCTCGGGACTAGCGGAGCTTCAAGAGACCCAGTACTTC
TRBV18,TRBJ2-3,NA,TRBD2,CASSGTSGSSTDTQYF,TGTGCCAGCTCAGGGACTAGCGGATCTAGCACAGATACGCAGTATTTT
TRBV4-3,TRBJ1-4,once,NA,CASSQGRWGNEKLFF,TGCGCCAGCAGCCAAGGGAGGTGGGGTAATGAAAAACTGTTTTTT
TRBV6-5,TRBJ2-2,NA,TRBD1,CASRKDRGLTGELFF,TGTGCCAGCAGAAAGGACAGGGGGCTAACCGGGGAGCTGTTTTTT
TRBV6-5,TRBJ2-1,few,NA,CASSPSWNEQFF,TGTGCCAGCAGCCCCTCTTGGAATGAGCAGTTCTTC
TRBV7-3,TRBJ2-2,NA,TRBD2,CASSPKWVSGRGTGELFF,TGTGCCAGCAGCCCGAAGTGGGTTAGCGGGAGGGGCACCGGGGAGCTGTTTTTT
TRBV7-3,TRBJ1-2,few,TRBD1,CASSPGQGARYGGYTF,TGTGCCAGCAGCCCGGGACAGGGGGCGCGTTATGGTGGCTACACCTTC
TRBV10-3,TRBJ2-1,NA,TRBD2,CAISLAGGDYEQFF,TGTGCCATCAGTTTAGCGGGAGGAGACTATGAGCAGTTCTTC
TRBV27,TRBJ2-2,NA,TRBD2,CASSLLPPGLAANTGELFF,TGTGCCAGCAGTTTATTACCGCCGGGACTAGCGGCGAACACCGGGGAGCTGTTTTTT
TRBV11-2,TRBJ2-7,NA,NA,CASSFSQGTSYEQYF,TGTGCCAGCAGCTTTTCACAGGGGACTTCCTACGAGCAGTACTTC
TRBV18,TRBJ1-5,NA,NA,CASSPGHLSNQPQHF,TGTGCCAGCTCACCGGGACACCTTAGCAATCAGCCCCAGCATTTT
TRBV29-1,TRBJ1-1,few,NA,CSVVPMNTEAFF,TGCAGCGTTGTCCCCATGAACACTGAAGCTTTCTTT
TRBV10-3,TRBJ1-4,NA,TRBD1,CAISGDRGNEKLFF,TGTGCCATCAGTGGGGACAGGGGTAATGAAAAACTGTTTTTT
TRBV11-1,TRBJ2-1,NA,TRBD1,CASSYPTGGYNEQFF,TGTGCCAGCAGCTACCCGACAGGGGGCTACAATGAGCAGTTCTTC
TRBV18,TRBJ1-3,NA,NA,CASSPAGSANTIYF,TGTGCCAGCTCACCGGCAGGAAGCGCAAACACCATATATTTT
TRBV6-5,TRBJ2-7,NA,NA,CASRPGQYHEQYF,TGTGCCAGCAGACCTGGACAGTATCACGAGCAGTACTTC
TRBV5-1,TRBJ2-3,once,NA,CASSFTGIEDTQYF,TGCGCCAGCAGCTTCACGGGAATAGAGGATACGCAGTATTTT
TRBV27,TRBJ2-2,NA,NA,CASSIQGGDTGELFF,TGTGCCAGCAGTATACAGGGGGGGGACACCGGGGAGCTGTTTTTT
TRBV4-3,TRBJ2-7,once,NA,CASSQDPYRADEQYF,TGCGCCAGCAGCCAAGATCCCTACAGGGCGGACGAGCAGTACTTC
TRBV6-5,TRBJ1-1,NA,NA,CASSRGLDTEAFF,TGTGCCAGCAGCAGGGGTTTAGACACTGAAGCTTTCTTT
TRBV29-1,TRBJ2-2,NA,NA,CSVSKGATAGTGELFF,TGCAGCGTCTCAAAGGGGGCGACAGCGGGCACCGGGGAGCTGTTTTTT
TRBV5-4,TRBJ2-1,NA,TRBD1,CASSLAPGQGVSNEQFF,TGTGCCAGCAGCTTGGCCCCGGGACAGGGGGTTTCGAATGAGCAGTTCTTC
TRBV6-5,TRBJ2-7,few,NA,CASSRSRTGEQYF,TGTGCCAGCAGTCGTAGTCGGACCGGCGAGCAGTACTTC
TRBV15,TRBJ1-2,NA,TRBD1,CATGQAGGYTF,TGTGCCACTGGACAGGCAGGTGGCTACACCTTC
TRBV28,TRBJ1-5,NA,NA,CASRSSGAFSNQPQHF,TGTGCCAGCAGAAGCTCGGGGGCCTTCAGCAATCAGCCCCAGCATTTT
TRBV2,TRBJ1-5,NA,NA,CASSALARGGQPQHF,TGTGCCAGCAGTGCTTTGGCCCGGGGGGGTCAGCCCCAGCATTTT
TRBV7-9,TRBJ1-2,few,NA,CASSTVHSGYTF,TGTGCCAGCAGCACGGTCCACAGCGGCTACACCTTC
TRBV27,TRBJ1-1,NA,NA,CASRLSGFTEAFF,TGTGCCAGCAGGTTATCAGGGTTCACTGAAGCTTTCTTT
TRBV25-1,TRBJ1-1,NA,NA,CASSVLGGLNTEAFF,TGTGCCAGCAGTGTCCTGGGGGGGCTGAACACTGAAGCTTTCTTT
TRBV5-6,TRBJ1-5,NA,NA,CASSLINQPQHF,TGTGCCAGCAGCTTGATTAATCAGCCCCAGCATTTT
TRBV5-4,TRBJ2-1,NA,TRBD2,CASSLARGRGANEQFF,TGTGCCAGCAGCTTGGCCCGCGGGAGAGGGGCTAATGAGCAGTTCTTC
TRBV19,TRBJ1-2,once,TRBD1,CASREGASYGYTF,TGTGCCAGTAGAGAGGGGGCGAGTTATGGCTACACCTTC
TRBV6-6,TRBJ2-1,NA,TRBD2,CASRWATSGYNEQFF,TGTGCCAGCCGATGGGCGACTAGCGGTTACAATGAGCAGTTCTTC
TRBV5-1,TRBJ2-5,once,NA,CASSLASQQETQYF,TGCGCCAGCAGCTTGGCGTCTCAGCAAGAGACCCAGTACTTC
TRBV18,TRBJ1-3,NA,NA,CASSPAGGALGNTIYF,TGTGCCAGCTCACCAGCAGGAGGGGCATTGGGAAACACCATATATTTT
TRBV9,TRBJ1-1,NA,TRBD1,CASSPRPTGTGETEAFF,TGTGCCAGCAGCCCTCGCCCTACCGGGACAGGGGAAACTGAAGCTTTCTTT
TRBV13,TRBJ2-2,NA,TRBD1,CASSPRTGNTGELFF,TGTGCCAGCAGCCCTCGGACAGGGAACACCGGGGAGCTGTTTTTT
TRBV10-1,TRBJ1-6,NA,NA,CASIQTNSPLHF,TGCGCCAGCATACAGACCAATTCACCCCTCCACTTT
TRBV9,TRBJ1-1,NA,TRBD1,CASGGQGGSWWNTEAFF,TGTGCCAGCGGAGGGCAGGGGGGGTCATGGTGGAACACTGAAGCTTTCTTT
TRBV10-1,TRBJ2-5,NA,NA,CASSEWEGALKQRETQYF,TGCGCCAGCAGTGAGTGGGAGGGGGCGCTTAAACAAAGAGAGACCCAGTACTTC
TRBV6-5,TRBJ1-5,few,NA,CASSKGNQPQHF,TGTGCCAGTAGCAAAGGGAATCAGCCCCAGCATTTT
TRBV6-5,TRBJ2-3,few,NA,CASSYSGGLDTQYF,TGTGCCAGCAGTTACTCAGGAGGGTTAGATACGCAGTATTTT
TRBV10-2,TRBJ1-4,NA,NA,CASSGLATNEKLFF,TGCGCCAGCAGCGGACTCGCAACTAATGAAAAACTGTTTTTT
TRBV30,TRBJ2-2,NA,NA,CARARNTGELFF,TGTGCCCGGGCCCGAAACACCGGGGAGCTGTTTTTT
TRBV10-3,TRBJ1-4,NA,NA,CASTGREDEKLFF,TGTGCCAGCACAGGAAGGGAGGATGAAAAACTGTTTTTT
TRBV19,TRBJ2-7,NA,NA,CASSIGRGEYEQYF,TGTGCCAGTAGTATCGGCAGGGGGGAGTACGAGCAGTACTTC